The clone carrying this T cell receptor (beta chain) was seen just once. Data came from immunoSEQ multiplex PCR; TCRdb stores just in-frame clones and leaves some out. Here the sample spans about 400,000 clones, approximately 88% being singletons. The data derive from a study of blood T cell repertoires in COVID-19. Categorization into cohorts depended on clinical history that participants reported. The CDR3 loop spans 15 amino acids. Germline assignment: CDR1 SGHRS and CDR2 YFSETQ. With V trimmed by 5 bases and J by 4 bases, 9 bases remained unmatched. The rearrangement joins TRBV5-1 to TRBJ1-5, with TRBD1 matching 7 bases. The sample consisted of PBMCs or T cells enriched from blood (not recorded which). The receptor was isolated from a woman in her thirties or forties with acute COVID-19. Here the CDR3 DNA reads TGCGCCAGCAGTCCCGGGACAGAGCTTAATCAGCCCCAGCATTTT. It encodes CASSPGTELNQPQHF.